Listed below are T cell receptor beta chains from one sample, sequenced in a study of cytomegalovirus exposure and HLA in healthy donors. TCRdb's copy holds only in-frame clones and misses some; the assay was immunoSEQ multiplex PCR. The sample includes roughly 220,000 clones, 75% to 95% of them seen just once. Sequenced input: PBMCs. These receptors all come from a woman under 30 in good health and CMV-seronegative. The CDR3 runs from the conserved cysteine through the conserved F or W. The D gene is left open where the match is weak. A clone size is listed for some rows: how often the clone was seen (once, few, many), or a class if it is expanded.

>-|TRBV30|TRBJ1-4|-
CAWSPMGQHEKLFF
TGTGCCTGGAGTCCTATGGGGCAGCATGAAAAACTGTTTTTT
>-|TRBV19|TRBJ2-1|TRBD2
CASSLRGTDNSGRGNEQFF
TGTGCCAGTAGCCTTCGAGGGACAGATAATAGCGGGAGAGGAAATGAGCAGTTCTTC
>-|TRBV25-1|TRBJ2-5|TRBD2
CASSASSGVETQYF
TGTGCCAGCAGTGCCAGTAGCGGGGTGGAGACCCAGTACTTC
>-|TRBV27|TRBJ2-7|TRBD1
CASRSRTGGYEQYF
TGTGCCAGCAGATCCCGGACAGGGGGCTACGAGCAGTACTTC
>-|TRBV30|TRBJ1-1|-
CAWSGRHPGGYF
TGTGCCTGGAGTGGCAGGCATCCGGGGGGTTACTTT
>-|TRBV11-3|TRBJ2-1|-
CASSLESRSNEQFF
TGTGCCAGCAGCTTAGAGAGCCGGAGCAATGAGCAGTTCTTC
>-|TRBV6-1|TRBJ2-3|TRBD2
CASLNSGFNTDTQYF
TGTGCCAGCCTAAATAGCGGGTTTAACACAGATACGCAGTATTTT
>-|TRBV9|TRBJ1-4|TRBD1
CASSRGLMGEKLFF
TGTGCCAGCAGCAGGGGGCTGATGGGTGAAAAACTGTTTTTT
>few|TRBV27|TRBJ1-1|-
CASSLGVEGTEAFF
TGTGCCAGCAGTTTAGGTGTTGAGGGCACTGAAGCTTTCTTT
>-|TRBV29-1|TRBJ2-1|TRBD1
CSISQGAGALEQFF
TGCAGTATTTCCCAGGGGGCAGGGGCCCTAGAGCAGTTCTTC
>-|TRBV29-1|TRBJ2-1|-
CSVRGGGRSSYNEQFF
TGCAGCGTGAGAGGAGGGGGCAGGAGCTCCTACAATGAGCAGTTCTTC
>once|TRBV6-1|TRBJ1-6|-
CASSGGGRAENSPLHF
TGTGCCAGCAGTGGTGGAGGGAGGGCAGAGAATTCACCCCTCCACTTT
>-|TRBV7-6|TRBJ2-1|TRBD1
CASSTPGDRPRGEQFF
TGTGCCAGCAGCACCCCTGGGGACAGGCCTAGGGGTGAGCAGTTCTTC
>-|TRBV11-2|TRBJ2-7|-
CASSSTGSAYEQYF
TGTGCCAGCAGCTCGACAGGCTCAGCCTACGAGCAGTACTTC
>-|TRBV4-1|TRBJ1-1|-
CASSQDTLNTEAFF
TGCGCCAGCAGCCAAGATACACTGAACACTGAAGCTTTCTTT
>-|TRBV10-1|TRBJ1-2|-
CASSRQTNYGYTF
TGCGCCAGCTCACGACAGACCAACTATGGCTACACCTTC
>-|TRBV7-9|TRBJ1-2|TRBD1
CASSLGARDSLYGYTF
TGTGCCAGCAGCTTAGGGGCGCGGGACAGCTTATATGGCTACACCTTC
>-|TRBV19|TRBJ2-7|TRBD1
CASSIGSNPDRVDEQYF
TGTGCCAGTAGTATAGGCTCTAATCCGGACAGGGTTGACGAGCAGTACTTC
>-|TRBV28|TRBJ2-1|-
CASSPTPTLSSYNEQFF
TGTGCCAGCAGTCCAACCCCGACTCTCAGCTCCTACAATGAGCAGTTCTTC
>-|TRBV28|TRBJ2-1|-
CASSFPERREQFF
TGTGCCAGCAGTTTTCCGGAGCGACGCGAGCAGTTCTTC
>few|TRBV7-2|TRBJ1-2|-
CASSPDSLYGYTF
TGTGCCAGCAGCCCCGACAGCCTCTATGGCTACACCTTC
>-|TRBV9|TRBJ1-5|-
CASSVEGVLHQPQHF
TGTGCCAGCAGCGTAGAGGGAGTCCTTCATCAGCCCCAGCATTTT
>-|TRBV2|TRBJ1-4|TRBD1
CASAGGTNEKLFF
TGTGCCAGTGCAGGGGGTACTAATGAAAAACTGTTTTTT
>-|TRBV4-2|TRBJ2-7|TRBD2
CASSRTLAGDYEQYF
TGTGCCAGCAGCCGAACACTAGCGGGTGACTACGAGCAGTACTTC
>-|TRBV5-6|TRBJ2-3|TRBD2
CASRPIRGVTDTQYF
TGTGCCAGCAGACCCATTCGGGGGGTCACAGATACGCAGTATTTT
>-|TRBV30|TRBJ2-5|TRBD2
CAWSRMTGTSIQETQYF
TGTGCCTGGAGTCGAATGACCGGGACTAGTATCCAAGAGACCCAGTACTTC
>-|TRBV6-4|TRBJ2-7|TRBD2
CASSIEGTSGSHHEQYF
TGTGCCAGCAGTATCGAGGGGACTAGCGGGAGCCACCACGAGCAGTACTTC
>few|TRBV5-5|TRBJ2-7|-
CASSFEVIGVYEQYF
TGTGCCAGCAGCTTCGAGGTTATTGGTGTCTACGAGCAGTACTTC
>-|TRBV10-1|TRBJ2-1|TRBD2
CASSESGVAGGSSYNEQFF
TGCGCCAGCAGTGAGTCGGGGGTAGCGGGGGGAAGCTCCTACAATGAGCAGTTCTTC
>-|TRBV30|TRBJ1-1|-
CAWSPLRAEAFF
TGTGCCTGGAGTCCCCTTCGGGCTGAAGCTTTCTTT
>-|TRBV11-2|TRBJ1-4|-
CASSLSGWSEKLFF
TGTGCCAGCAGCTTGTCCGGTTGGAGTGAAAAACTGTTTTTT
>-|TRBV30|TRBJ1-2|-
CAWSVRRPLYGYTF
TGTGCCTGGAGTGTACGCAGGCCCCTCTATGGCTACACCTTC
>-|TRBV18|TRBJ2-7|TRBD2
CASSPGTSSYEQYF
TGTGCCAGCTCACCAGGGACTAGCTCCTACGAGCAGTACTTC
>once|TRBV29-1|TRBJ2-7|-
CSVEDAVARSYEQYF
TGCAGCGTTGAAGATGCGGTAGCAAGGTCCTACGAGCAGTACTTC
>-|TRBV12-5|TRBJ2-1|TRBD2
CASGPGTSGSHNEQFF
TGTGCTAGTGGTCCAGGGACTAGCGGGAGCCACAATGAGCAGTTCTTC
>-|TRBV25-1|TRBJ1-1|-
CASSDDFVTGPNTEAFF
TGTGCCAGCAGTGACGACTTTGTTACAGGTCCGAACACTGAAGCTTTCTTT
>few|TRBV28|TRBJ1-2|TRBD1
CASSSEPGQTHYGYTF
TGTGCCAGCAGTTCAGAACCGGGACAGACACACTATGGCTACACCTTC
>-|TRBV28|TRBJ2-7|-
CASTDWSPTDGEQYF
TGTGCCAGCACCGACTGGTCCCCGACAGACGGCGAGCAGTACTTC
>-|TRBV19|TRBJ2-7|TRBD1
CASTPFGGQTYEQYF
TGTGCCAGTACCCCATTTGGGGGACAGACCTACGAGCAGTACTTC
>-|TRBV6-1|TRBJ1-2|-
CASSRGNYGYTF
TGTGCCAGCAGCCGGGGGAACTATGGCTACACCTTC
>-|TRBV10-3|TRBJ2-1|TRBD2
CAVLAAGGYKFF
TGTGCCGTTCTCGCGGCGGGAGGTTACAAGTTCTTC
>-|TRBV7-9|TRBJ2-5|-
CASSLASIELVRETQYF
TGTGCCAGCAGCTTAGCGTCGATAGAACTAGTTCGAGAGACCCAGTACTTC
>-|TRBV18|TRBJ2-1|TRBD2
CASSQGLAGGTNEQFF
TGTGCCAGCTCACAAGGACTAGCGGGAGGGACAAATGAGCAGTTCTTC
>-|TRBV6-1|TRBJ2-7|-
CASSPTGYEQYF
TGTGCCAGCAGTCCCACCGGCTACGAGCAGTACTTC
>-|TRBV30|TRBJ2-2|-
CAWSVDGSIDTGELFF
TGTGCCTGGAGTGTAGACGGGAGCATTGACACCGGGGAGCTGTTTTTT